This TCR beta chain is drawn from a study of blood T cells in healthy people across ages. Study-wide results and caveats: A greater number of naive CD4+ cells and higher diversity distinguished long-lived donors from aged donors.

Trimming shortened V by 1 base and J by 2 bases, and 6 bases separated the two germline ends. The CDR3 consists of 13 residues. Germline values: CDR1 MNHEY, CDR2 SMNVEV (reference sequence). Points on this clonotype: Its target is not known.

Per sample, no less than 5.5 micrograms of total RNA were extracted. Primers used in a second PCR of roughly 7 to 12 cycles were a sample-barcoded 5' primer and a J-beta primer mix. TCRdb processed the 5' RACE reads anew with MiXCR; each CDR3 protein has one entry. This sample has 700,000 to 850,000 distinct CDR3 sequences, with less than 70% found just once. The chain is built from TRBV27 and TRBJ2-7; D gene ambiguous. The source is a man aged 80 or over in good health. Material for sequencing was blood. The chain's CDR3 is CASSLFGTYEQYF. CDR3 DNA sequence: TGTGCCAGCAGTTTATTTGGGACCTACGAGCAGTACTTC.